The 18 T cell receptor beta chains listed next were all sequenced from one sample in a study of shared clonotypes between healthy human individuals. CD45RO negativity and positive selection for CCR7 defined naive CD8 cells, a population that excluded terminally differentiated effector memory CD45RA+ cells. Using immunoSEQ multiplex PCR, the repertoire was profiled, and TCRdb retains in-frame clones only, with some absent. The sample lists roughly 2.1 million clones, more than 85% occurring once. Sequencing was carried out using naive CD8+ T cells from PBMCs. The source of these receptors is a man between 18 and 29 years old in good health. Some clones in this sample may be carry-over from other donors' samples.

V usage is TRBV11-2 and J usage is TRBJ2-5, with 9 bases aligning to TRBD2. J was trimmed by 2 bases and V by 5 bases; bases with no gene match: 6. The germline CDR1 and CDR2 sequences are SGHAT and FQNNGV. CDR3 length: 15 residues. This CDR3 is CASSPGTSTQETQYF. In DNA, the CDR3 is TGTGCCAGCAGCCCTGGGACTAGCACTCAAGAGACCCAGTACTTC.

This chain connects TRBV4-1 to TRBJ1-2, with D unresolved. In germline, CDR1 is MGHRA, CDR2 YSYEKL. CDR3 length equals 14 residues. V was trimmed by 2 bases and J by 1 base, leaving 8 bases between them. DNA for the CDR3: TGCGCCAGCAGCCAATTGACGGTTAACTATGGCTACACCTTC. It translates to CASSQLTVNYGYTF.

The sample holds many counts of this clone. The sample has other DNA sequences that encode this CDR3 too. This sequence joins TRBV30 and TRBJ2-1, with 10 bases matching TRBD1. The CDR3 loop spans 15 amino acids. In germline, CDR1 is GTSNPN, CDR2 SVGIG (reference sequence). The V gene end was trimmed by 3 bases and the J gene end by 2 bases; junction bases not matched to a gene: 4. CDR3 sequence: CAWSAGTGAYNEQFF. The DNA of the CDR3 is TGTGCCTGGAGCGCCGGGACAGGGGCCTACAATGAGCAGTTCTTC.

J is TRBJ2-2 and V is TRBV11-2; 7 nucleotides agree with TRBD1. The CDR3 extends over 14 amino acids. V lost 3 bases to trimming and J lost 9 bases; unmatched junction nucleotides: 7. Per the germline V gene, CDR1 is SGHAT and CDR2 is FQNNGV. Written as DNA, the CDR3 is TGTGCCAGCAGCTTGGGGACAGAGCGTAGGGAGCTGTTTTTT. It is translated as CASSLGTERRELFF. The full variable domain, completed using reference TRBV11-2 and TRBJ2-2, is EAGVAQSPRYKIIEKRQSVAFWCNPISGHATLYWYQQILGQGPKLLIQFQNNGVVDDSQLPKDRFSAERLKGVDSTLKIQPAKLEDSAVYLCASSLGTERRELFFGEGSRLTVL.

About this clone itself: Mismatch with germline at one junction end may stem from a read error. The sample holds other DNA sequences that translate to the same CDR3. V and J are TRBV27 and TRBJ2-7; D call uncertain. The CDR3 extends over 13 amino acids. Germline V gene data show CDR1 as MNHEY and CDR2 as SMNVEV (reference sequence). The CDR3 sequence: CASSLSSDYEQYF. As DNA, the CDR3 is TGTGCCAGCAGCTTATCCTCAGATTACGAGCAGTACTTC.

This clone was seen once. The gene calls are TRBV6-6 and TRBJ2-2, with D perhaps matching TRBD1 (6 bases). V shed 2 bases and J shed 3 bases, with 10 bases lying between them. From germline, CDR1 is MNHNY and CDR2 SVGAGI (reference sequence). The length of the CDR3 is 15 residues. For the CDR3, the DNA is TGTGCCAGCAGTTACAAGGACAGCCACACCGGGGAGCTGTTTTTT. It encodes CASSYKDSHTGELFF.

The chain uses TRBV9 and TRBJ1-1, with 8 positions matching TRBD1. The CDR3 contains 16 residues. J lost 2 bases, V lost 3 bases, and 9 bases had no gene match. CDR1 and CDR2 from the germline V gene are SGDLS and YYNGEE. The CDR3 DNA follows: TGTGCCAGCAGCGGGGGAAGGGACAGGTTTAACACTGAAGCTTTCTTT. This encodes CASSGGRDRFNTEAFF.

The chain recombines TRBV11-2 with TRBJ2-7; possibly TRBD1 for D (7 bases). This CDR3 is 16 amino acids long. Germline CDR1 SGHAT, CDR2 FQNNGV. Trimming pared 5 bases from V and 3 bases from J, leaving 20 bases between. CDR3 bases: TGTGCCAGCAGCCCCGGGCGGGACAGATGGGACTACGAGCAGTACTTC. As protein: CASSPGRDRWDYEQYF.

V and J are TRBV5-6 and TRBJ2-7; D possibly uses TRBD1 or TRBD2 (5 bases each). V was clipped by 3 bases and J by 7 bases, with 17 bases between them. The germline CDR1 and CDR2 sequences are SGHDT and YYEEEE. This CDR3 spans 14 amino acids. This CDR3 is CASSWGTDPWEQYF. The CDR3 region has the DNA TGTGCCAGCAGCTGGGGGACGGACCCCTGGGAGCAGTACTTC.

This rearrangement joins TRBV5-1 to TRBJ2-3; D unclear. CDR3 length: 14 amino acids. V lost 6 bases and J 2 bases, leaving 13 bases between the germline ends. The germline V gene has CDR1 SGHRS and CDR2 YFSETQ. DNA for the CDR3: TGCGCCAGCAAGACCCAGGCCCCCACAGATACGCAGTATTTT. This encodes CASKTQAPTDTQYF.

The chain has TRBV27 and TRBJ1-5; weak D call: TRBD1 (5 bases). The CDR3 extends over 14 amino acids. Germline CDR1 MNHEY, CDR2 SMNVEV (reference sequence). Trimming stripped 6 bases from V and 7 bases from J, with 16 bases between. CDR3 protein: CASRSRGVGQPQHF. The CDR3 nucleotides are TGTGCCAGCAGATCACGAGGGGTGGGACAGCCCCAGCATTTT.

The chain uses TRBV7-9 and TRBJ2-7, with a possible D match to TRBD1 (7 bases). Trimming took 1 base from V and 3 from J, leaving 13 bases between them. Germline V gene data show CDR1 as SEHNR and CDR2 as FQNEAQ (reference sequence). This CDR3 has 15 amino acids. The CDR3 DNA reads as TGTGCCAGCAGCTTAGGTCAGGGGGGATACTACGAGCAGTACTTC. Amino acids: CASSLGQGGYYEQYF.

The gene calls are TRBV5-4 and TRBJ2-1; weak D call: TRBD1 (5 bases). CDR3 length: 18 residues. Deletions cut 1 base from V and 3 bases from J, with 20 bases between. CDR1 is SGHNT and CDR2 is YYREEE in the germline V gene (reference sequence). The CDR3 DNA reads TGTGCCAGCAGCTTGATTTGGGGCAGCCCATATGTCTACAATGAGCAGTTCTTC. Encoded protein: CASSLIWGSPYVYNEQFF.

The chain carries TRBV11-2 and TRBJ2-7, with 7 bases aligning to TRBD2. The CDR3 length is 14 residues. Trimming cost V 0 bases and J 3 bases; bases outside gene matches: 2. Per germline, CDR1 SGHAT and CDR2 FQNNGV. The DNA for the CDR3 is TGTGCCAGCAGCTTAGATCCGGGAGGCTACGAGCAGTACTTC. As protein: CASSLDPGGYEQYF.

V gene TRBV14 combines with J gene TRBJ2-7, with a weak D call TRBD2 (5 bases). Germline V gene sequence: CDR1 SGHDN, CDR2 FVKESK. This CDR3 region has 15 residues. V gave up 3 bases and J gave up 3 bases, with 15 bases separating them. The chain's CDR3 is CASSHARRGHYEQYF. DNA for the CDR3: TGTGCCAGCAGCCACGCCCGTCGAGGGCACTACGAGCAGTACTTC.

CDR3 region: CASSTGTVFTDTQYF. CDR3 DNA: TGTGCCAGCAGCACCGGGACAGTATTCACAGATACGCAGTATTTT. V usage is TRBV9 and J usage is TRBJ2-3, with 7 nucleotides matching TRBD1. V was clipped by 4 bases and J by 2 bases; unmatched bases: 7. Germline values: CDR1 SGDLS, CDR2 YYNGEE. This CDR3 has 15 amino acids.

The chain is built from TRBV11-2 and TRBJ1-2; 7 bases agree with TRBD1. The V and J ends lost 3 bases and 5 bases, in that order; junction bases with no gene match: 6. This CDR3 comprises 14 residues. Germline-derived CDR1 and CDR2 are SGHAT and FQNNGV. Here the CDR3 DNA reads TGTGCCAGCAGCTTCGGGGACAGAGCTTATGGCTACACCTTC. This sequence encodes CASSFGDRAYGYTF.

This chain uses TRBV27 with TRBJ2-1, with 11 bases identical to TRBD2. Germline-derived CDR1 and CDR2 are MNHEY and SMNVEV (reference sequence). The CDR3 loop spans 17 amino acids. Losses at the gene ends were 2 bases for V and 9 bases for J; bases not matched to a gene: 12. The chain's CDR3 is CASSLGVRLAGRGEQFF. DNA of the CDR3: TGTGCCAGCAGTTTAGGCGTTCGACTAGCGGGACGGGGTGAGCAGTTCTTC.